This TCR beta chain was identified in a study of CD8+ T cells in alopecia areata. Following RNA extraction, reverse transcription yielded cDNA that acted as the sequencing template. Measured with immunoSEQ multiplex PCR; TCRdb has only the in-frame clones, and not every one. This table holds approximately 200,000 clones, 45% to 65% found once. Treatment reported: oral pan-JAK inhibitor, 5-10 mg twice daily. Germline V gene lookup returns CDR1 LGHNA and CDR2 YNFKEQ. The CDR3 length is 15 residues. The ends were cut back, 5 bases at V and 3 bases at J, with 13 bases in the middle. The sequence came from a human donor with alopecia areata. The sequencing used CD4+ T cells sorted from blood, collected at week 4, from a patient treated with tofacitinib. The gene calls are TRBV4-2 and TRBJ1-4, with D unresolved. The CDR3 DNA reads TGTGCCAGCAGCTCCCGGCGCGGGCCTAATGAAAAACTGTTTTTT. This codes for CASSSRRGPNEKLFF.